This T cell receptor beta chain was observed in a study of blood T cell repertoires in COVID-19. J lost 4 bases, V lost 3 bases, and 7 bases had no gene match. There are 15 residues in the CDR3. Looked up from germline, CDR1 is LNHDA and CDR2 is SQIVND (reference sequence). Measured with immunoSEQ multiplex PCR; TCRdb has only the in-frame clones, and not every one. The sample carries 350,000 to 400,000 clones, 85% to 90% recorded once. This receptor was taken from a woman aged 25 to 39 with acute COVID-19. V gene TRBV19 combines with J gene TRBJ2-3, with 7 bases lining up with TRBD2. Material for sequencing was PBMCs or T cells enriched from blood (not recorded which). The CDR3 DNA reads TGTGCCAGTAGTATCTACCGGGGGGACTCAGATACGCAGTATTTT. It codes for CASSIYRGDSDTQYF. The variable domain in full, with the rest retrieved from reference TRBV19 and TRBJ2-3, is DGGITQSPKYLFRKEGQNVTLSCEQNLNHDAMYWYRQDPGQGLRLIYYSQIVNDFQKGDIAEGYSVSREKKESFPLTVTSAQKNPTAFYLCASSIYRGDSDTQYFGPGTRLTVL.